The text below deals with one T cell receptor (beta chain). As yet, its antigen is unknown. The sample comes from a study of cytomegalovirus exposure and HLA in healthy donors. Whole-study context: In terms of ancestry, the Caucasian-associated cluster contained about four fifths of the approximately 430 genotyped donors.

Findings and caveats of the study: The study labeled fewer than 200 TCR beta chains cytomegalovirus-associated. What a later analysis reportedly showed was that an Asian-associated ancestry cluster had fewer N-insertions than the roughly 700-donor mean. A missense variant in DCLRE1C was later tied to TCR beta V- and J-gene trimming.

Germline CDR1 reads SEHNR; CDR2 reads FQNEAQ (reference sequence). With 5 bases removed from V and 4 bases from J, the gap between germline ends came to 12 bases. The CDR3 covers 14 residues. PCR used 60 Vbeta primers and 13 Jbeta primers. The table came from immunoSEQ multiplex PCR; TCRdb's copy has only in-frame clones and leaves some out. The table shows about 60,000 clones, with around 80% occurring only once. The TCR originated in a woman in her twenties or thirties in good health and CMV-seronegative. The chain recombines TRBV7-9 with TRBJ1-5; D is possibly TRBD1 (5 bases). Sequenced material: PBMCs. The CDR3 DNA follows: TGTGCCAGCAGCCCATCCGGGGGGAATCAGCCCCAGCATTTT. This gives the protein CASSPSGGNQPQHF.